This T cell receptor (beta chain) was recovered during a study of cytomegalovirus exposure and HLA in healthy donors. Broader study findings: Later analysis demonstrated an association between a missense DCLRE1C variant and TCR beta V- and J-gene trimming.

The CDR3 spans 14 residues. Germline CDR1 and CDR2: SQVTM and ANQGSEA. V shed 3 bases and J shed 0 bases, with 11 bases lying between them. PCR employed 60 Vbeta and 13 Jbeta primers. Sequenced by immunoSEQ multiplex PCR; TCRdb stores in-frame clones only, minus some. The sample contains more than 110,000 clones, 60% to 80% of which appear only once. Of note for this clone: The antigen remains undetermined.

Material: PBMCs. The receptor's source is a man between 18 and 35 years old in good health and CMV-seronegative. The rearrangement links TRBV29-1 to TRBJ1-2; D might be TRBD1 (6 bases). CDR3 sequence reads: CSVDRGSANYGYTF. As DNA, the CDR3 is TGCAGCGTTGATAGGGGGTCAGCTAACTATGGCTACACCTTC.